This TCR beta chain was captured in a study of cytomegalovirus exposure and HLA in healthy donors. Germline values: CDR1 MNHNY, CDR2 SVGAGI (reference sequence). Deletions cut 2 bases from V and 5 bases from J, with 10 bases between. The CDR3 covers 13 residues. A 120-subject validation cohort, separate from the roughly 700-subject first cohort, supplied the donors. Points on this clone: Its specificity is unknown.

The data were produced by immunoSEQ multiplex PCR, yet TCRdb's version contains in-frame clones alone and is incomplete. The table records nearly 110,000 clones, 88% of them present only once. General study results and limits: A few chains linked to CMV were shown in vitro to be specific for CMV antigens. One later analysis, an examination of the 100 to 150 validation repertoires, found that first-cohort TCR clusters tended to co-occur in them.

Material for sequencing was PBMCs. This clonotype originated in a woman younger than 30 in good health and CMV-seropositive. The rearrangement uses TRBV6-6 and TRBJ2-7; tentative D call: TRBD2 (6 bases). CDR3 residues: CASSYDSGDEQYV. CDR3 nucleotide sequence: TGTGCCAGCAGTTACGATTCGGGGGACGAGCAGTACGTC.